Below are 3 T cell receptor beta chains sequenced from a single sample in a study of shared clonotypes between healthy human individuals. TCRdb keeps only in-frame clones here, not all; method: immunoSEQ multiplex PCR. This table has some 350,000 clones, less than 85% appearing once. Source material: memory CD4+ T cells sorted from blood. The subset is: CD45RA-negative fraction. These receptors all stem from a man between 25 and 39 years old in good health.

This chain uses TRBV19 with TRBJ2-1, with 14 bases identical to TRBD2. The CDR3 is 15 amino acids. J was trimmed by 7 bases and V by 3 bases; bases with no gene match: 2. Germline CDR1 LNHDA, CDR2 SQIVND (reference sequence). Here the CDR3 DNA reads TGTGCCAGTAGTATCGGGACTAGCGGGAGTAATGAGCAGTTCTTC. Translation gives CASSIGTSGSNEQFF. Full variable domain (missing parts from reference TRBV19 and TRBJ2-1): DGGITQSPKYLFRKEGQNVTLSCEQNLNHDAMYWYRQDPGQGLRLIYYSQIVNDFQKGDIAEGYSVSREKKESFPLTVTSAQKNPTAFYLCASSIGTSGSNEQFFGPGTRLTVL.

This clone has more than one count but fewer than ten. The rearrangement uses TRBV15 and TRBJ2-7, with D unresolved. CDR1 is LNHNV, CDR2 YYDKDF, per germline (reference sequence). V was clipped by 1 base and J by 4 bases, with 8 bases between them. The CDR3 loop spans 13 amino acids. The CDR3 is CATSRGFGYEQYF. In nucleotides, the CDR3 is TGTGCCACCAGCAGAGGATTTGGGTACGAGCAGTACTTC.

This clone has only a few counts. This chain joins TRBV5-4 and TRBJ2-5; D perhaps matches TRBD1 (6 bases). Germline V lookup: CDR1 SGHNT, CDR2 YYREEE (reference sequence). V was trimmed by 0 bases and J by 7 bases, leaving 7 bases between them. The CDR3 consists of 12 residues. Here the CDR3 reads CASSLDRATQYF. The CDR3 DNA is TGTGCCAGCAGCTTGGACAGGGCGACCCAGTACTTC.